This entry lists 16 T cell receptor beta chains sequenced from one sample in a study of control samples from healthy donors and cancer patients. Some clones are missing from TCRdb's copy, which holds only in-frame ones; the method was immunoSEQ multiplex PCR. The table records 100,000 to 150,000 clones, about 88% of them present only once. The source material was blood. These receptors all come from a man aged 18 to 29 in good health.

The chain has TRBV19 and TRBJ2-7, with 9 bases fitting TRBD1. The length of the CDR3 is 17 residues. With V trimmed by 3 bases and J by 12 bases, 21 bases remained unmatched. Germline V gives CDR1 LNHDA, CDR2 SQIVND (reference sequence). CDR3 nucleotides: TGTGCCAGTAGTATTTCCCCCGGGACAGGGACATCCCCCTCGCGGTACTTC. It translates to CASSISPGTGTSPSRYF.

V and J are TRBV28 and TRBJ2-7; the match to TRBD1 covers 7 bases. The CDR3 contains 17 residues. Germline values: CDR1 MDHEN, CDR2 SYDVKM. The trim removed 5 bases at V and 0 bases at J, leaving 13 bases unmatched. As DNA, the CDR3 is TGTGCCAGCAGTCCCCTACAGGGGAGTGGGGGCTCCTACGAGCAGTACTTC. This sequence encodes CASSPLQGSGGSYEQYF.

The gene calls are TRBV14 and TRBJ2-1; no clear D gene. Germline assignment: CDR1 SGHDN and CDR2 FVKESK. CDR3 length: 16 residues. With 0 bases removed from V and 4 bases from J, the gap between germline ends came to 13 bases. The CDR3 sequence is CASSQEKGLVYNEQFF. CDR3 nucleotides: TGTGCCAGCAGCCAAGAGAAGGGATTGGTATACAATGAGCAGTTCTTC. Together with reference TRBV14 and TRBJ2-1, the CDR3 gives the full variable domain: EAGVTQFPSHSVIEKGQTVTLRCDPISGHDNLYWYRRVMGKEIKFLLHFVKESKQDESGMPNNRFLAERTGGTYSTLKVQPAELEDSGVYFCASSQEKGLVYNEQFFGPGTRLTVL.

The rearrangement joins TRBV7-9 to TRBJ2-1; either TRBD1 or TRBD2 may fit D (5 bases each). This CDR3 has 18 amino acids. V shed 5 bases and J shed 4 bases, with 24 bases lying between them. Germline V CDR1 and CDR2: SEHNR, FQNEAQ (reference sequence). DNA of the CDR3: TGTGCCAGCAGCAGAGGGGCGACTGGAGCGGAGAAATACAATGAGCAGTTCTTC. Its protein is CASSRGATGAEKYNEQFF.

This clone was detected once. V and J are TRBV5-3 and TRBJ2-3, with 8 bases identical to TRBD1. TRBV5-3 falls under the ORF class, with uncertain function. This CDR3 region has 18 residues. Trimming cost V 0 bases and J 5 bases; bases outside gene matches: 14. CDR3 amino acids: CARSLAKRTGRFEDTQYF. The CDR3 DNA sequence: TGTGCCAGAAGCTTGGCCAAGAGGACAGGGCGGTTCGAAGATACGCAGTATTTT.

The CDR3: CASSQTSPKAGLRYNEQFF. CDR3 bases: TGTGCCAGCAGTCAAACCAGCCCTAAAGCGGGGCTCCGCTACAATGAGCAGTTCTTC. The chain has TRBV6-6 and TRBJ2-1; 7 bases map to TRBD2. CDR1 is MNHNY and CDR2 is SVGAGI in the germline V gene (reference sequence). This CDR3 has 19 residues. Unmatched junction bases numbered 19, after V lost 5 bases and J lost 3 bases.

V is TRBV6-5 and J is TRBJ1-2; weak D call: TRBD1 (5 bases). Germline CDR1 is MNHEY and CDR2 is SVGAGI. The V and J ends lost 6 bases and 8 bases respectively, with 16 bases between them. The CDR3 contains 13 residues. The DNA of the CDR3 is TGTGCCAGCAGGCCCGGGGCCACGGGAGGCTACACCTTC. Its protein is CASRPGATGGYTF.

As for this clone: Other DNA variants within this sample encode the same CDR3. The V gene is TRBV7-3, the J gene TRBJ2-1; 11 bases map to TRBD2. Germline V lookup: CDR1 SGHTA, CDR2 FQGTGA. Trimming cost V 5 bases and J 3 bases; bases outside gene matches: 3. This CDR3 has 15 amino acids. The CDR3: CASSLGTSGYNEQFF. The CDR3, as DNA: TGTGCCAGCAGCCTCGGGACTAGCGGCTACAATGAGCAGTTCTTC. Together with reference TRBV7-3 and TRBJ2-1, the CDR3 gives the full variable domain: GAGVSQTPSNKVTEKGKYVELRCDPISGHTALYWYRQSLGQGPEFLIYFQGTGAADDSGLPNDRFFAVRPEGSVSTLKIQRTERGDSAVYLCASSLGTSGYNEQFFGPGTRLTVL.

The V call is TRBV5-1, the J call TRBJ2-7, with TRBD1 as a possible D gene (6 bases). With 0 bases removed from V and 3 bases from J, the gap between germline ends came to 10 bases. This CDR3 spans 14 amino acids. Germline-derived CDR1 and CDR2 are SGHRS and YFSETQ. The CDR3: CASSLAGADYEQYF. As DNA, the CDR3 is TGCGCCAGCAGCTTGGCAGGGGCCGACTACGAGCAGTACTTC.

This sequence joins TRBV5-1 and TRBJ1-1; possible D gene TRBD1, 5 bases. This CDR3 comprises 13 residues. Germline assignment: CDR1 SGHRS and CDR2 YFSETQ. V was clipped by 3 bases and J by 1 base, with 7 bases between them. The CDR3 loop is CASSSQGNTEAFF. The CDR3 DNA reads as TGCGCCAGCAGCTCCCAGGGGAACACTGAAGCTTTCTTT.

The chain couples TRBV15 to TRBJ2-1; 10 nucleotides align to TRBD1. The CDR3 runs to 14 residues. Looked up from germline, CDR1 is LNHNV and CDR2 is YYDKDF (reference sequence). The ends lost 4 bases at V and 5 bases at J; junction bases unmatched: 2. The DNA for the CDR3 is TGTGCCACCAGCACCGGGACAGGGGACAATGAGCAGTTCTTC. This encodes CATSTGTGDNEQFF.

The J gene is TRBJ2-6, the V gene TRBV9, with 8 positions matching TRBD1. Germline CDR1 is SGDLS and CDR2 is YYNGEE. The CDR3 length is 18 residues. Germline trimming cut 4 bases from V and 2 bases from J; bases unmatched to any gene: 11. CDR3 region: CASSSEGQGIAGANVLTF. CDR3 bases: TGTGCCAGCAGCTCCGAAGGACAGGGAATTGCTGGGGCCAACGTCCTGACTTTC.

The chain recombines TRBV10-3 with TRBJ2-7; possible D gene TRBD1, 5 bases. Deletions cut 3 bases from V and 4 bases from J, with 16 bases between. The CDR3 loop spans 15 amino acids. Germline assignment: CDR1 ENHRY and CDR2 SYGVKD. The CDR3, as DNA: TGTGCCATCAGTGAATCAGGGCGGCCGAAATACGAGCAGTACTTC. This translates into CAISESGRPKYEQYF.

This sequence joins TRBV21-1 and TRBJ2-5. TRBV21-1 is an annotated pseudogene. CDR3 length: 13 residues. The CDR3 protein is CASSKARKETQYF. For the CDR3, the DNA is TGTGCCAGCAGCAAAGCTCGAAAAGAGACCCAGTACTTC.

CDR3: CSATLANEQFF. DNA of the CDR3: TGCAGTGCTACGCTAGCTAATGAGCAGTTCTTC. The genes are TRBV20-1 and TRBJ2-1; perhaps TRBD2 as D (5 bases). The germline V gene has CDR1 DFQATT and CDR2 SNEGSKA (reference sequence). V lost 4 bases and J lost 7, with 8 bases in between. This CDR3 comprises 11 residues.

This sequence joins TRBV11-2 and TRBJ2-2, with D uncertain. This CDR3 is 15 amino acids long. Germline V gives CDR1 SGHAT, CDR2 FQNNGV. V lost 5 bases, J lost 1 base, and 11 bases lay in between. The CDR3 DNA sequence: TGTGCCAGCAGCAAAAATAGCCAGAACACCGGGGAGCTGTTTTTT. It yields the protein CASSKNSQNTGELFF. The whole variable domain, remainder taken from reference TRBV11-2 and TRBJ2-2, is EAGVAQSPRYKIIEKRQSVAFWCNPISGHATLYWYQQILGQGPKLLIQFQNNGVVDDSQLPKDRFSAERLKGVDSTLKIQPAKLEDSAVYLCASSKNSQNTGELFFGEGSRLTVL.